This T cell receptor beta chain derives from a study of T cells in Graves' hyperthyroidism and ophthalmopathy (dated by TCRdb to between 2018 and 2021). In terms of the full investigation: Peripheral blood was collected at initial diagnosis, before any treatment. A discovery cohort of fewer than 110 patients, roughly 40 with Graves' ophthalmopathy and approximately 60 with stable Graves' hyperthyroidism, was used to find distinguishing TCR V-J signatures. Whether ophthalmopathy could be predicted prospectively was tested in an independent validation cohort made up of approximately 19 hyperthyroidism patients plus 17 patients who later progressed to ophthalmopathy. The approximately 90 discovery patients were divided at random into training and test sets in a 7:3 ratio. In about 6 Graves' hyperthyroidism patients, the study also compared T-cell repertoires from thyroid tissue with T-cell repertoires from blood. Once sampling was done, hyperthyroidism patients were given methimazole at a starting dose of 30 mg daily, whereas ophthalmopathy patients were given high-dose intravenous methylprednisolone. TCR Vbeta CDR3 sequencing of roughly 140 peripheral blood samples (under 45 ophthalmopathy, under 80 hyperthyroidism and 17 progressor patients) is reported in the paper. Findings and caveats that apply to the study as a whole: Blood samples also contained most of the expanded thyroid clonotypes (frequency above 0.001), which suggests that blood repertoires may reflect thyroid immune responses. In validation, progression to ophthalmopathy was predicted by the model with roughly 69% sensitivity and 72% to 85% specificity, a median of 6.5 months before onset. A 13 V-J signature model separated ophthalmopathy from stable hyperthyroidism, with about 88% sensitivity and 81.08% specificity in cross-validation and 80%/75% in testing. No statistical method was used to set the sample size in advance, and investigators knew the group allocation.

A patient counted as having stable Graves' hyperthyroidism if no progression to ophthalmopathy occurred over 18 months of follow-up. Hyperthyroidism patients were newly diagnosed, had a disease duration of under 2 months, and were aged 18 to 65 years. Patients with uncontrolled infections, other autoimmune diseases, pregnancy or lactation were excluded. Diagnoses were based on clinical symptoms, serum thyroxine and TRAb, thyroid ultrasound and orbital computed tomography. Ficoll-Paque density gradient centrifugation was used to isolate PBMCs from 9.5 to 10 ml of fresh peripheral blood. Trizol reagent was used to extract total RNA, and RNA quality was then checked on an Agilent 2100 Bioanalyzer. Many counts were recorded for this clonotype. Its antigen is not yet known. Base qualities are not recorded, but no much larger clone differs from it by a single base. V lost 7 bases and J lost 2 bases, and the count of bases not matched to a germline gene is 8. The CDR3 sequence holds 15 residues, the cysteine and phenylalanine included. Left in the record is the CDR3 DNA by itself, 45 bases read in frame from the first base. CDR1 and CDR2 are read off the germline V gene as SNHLY and FYNNEI.

Amplification of TCR beta CDR3 regions was carried out from RNA transcripts. For the first round of RT-PCR on the TCR CDR3, the HTBI primer set was used together with the Qiagen OneStep RT-PCR kit. Libraries were constructed in a second round of multiplex PCR, after which size selection and purification were carried out. Libraries were sequenced paired-end with 100 bp reads on an Illumina HiSeq2000. The source study handled its data this way. SOAPnuke was used to process the raw data, throwing out any read that contained adapters or uncalled bases, had a mean Phred below 15, or lacked an exact constant-primer or identifier match. COPE v1.2.5 was used to merge high-quality paired reads, and clonotypes were defined as unique nucleotide sequences. MiTCR v1.1 was used to align the clonotypes against IMGT TRBV, TRBD and TRBJ reference segments. Only V-J combinations with frequency above 0.0001, covering 99% to 99.2% of repertoires, were analysed. The TCS score was defined as F50 (clonal expansion) divided by E x V (chaos), with BLOSUM62-based TCRdist calculated between CDR3 peptides within each V-J. Welch's t-statistics and random forest reduced just over 500 V-J features to 13, which were used in a naive Bayes classifier (R e1071). Through fastp at Q25 and MiXCR, TCRdb rebuilt clones from the public reads, retaining in-frame beta chains. All rows with the same CDR3 protein become a single entry with the most common DNA and genes. The V and J calls and clone size come from TCRdb's table, not from the authors' own analysis. The sample data list about 420,000 distinct CDR3 sequences, and around 16% of these were observed just once. Jointly, the top ten make up roughly 7.7% of the sample.

Sequenced: blood. Recombination connected TRBV2 to TRBJ1-5; TRBD1 agrees with 7 junctional bases. This TCR derives from a woman between 18 and 30 years old with Graves' hyperthyroidism. CDR3 region: CASNRQGAGNQPQHF. DNA sequence: TGTGCCAGCAATAGACAGGGCGCGGGCAATCAGCCCCAGCATTTT.